This T cell receptor (beta chain) is drawn from a study of blood T cell repertoires in COVID-19 (TCRdb year 2020). Background on the whole study: The collaborator samples originated in the United States, Italy and Spain and spanned the acute and convalescent phases of COVID-19. The material from the prospective study consisted of cDNA or gDNA derived from T cells, B-cell-depleted T cells, or PBMCs. Subjects who had been exposed to COVID-19, were actively infected with it, or had recovered from it provided the deeply sampled blood TCRbeta repertoires that made up the dataset. The repertoires were made available in a free public database intended to serve as a resource for research on the immune response to SARS-CoV-2. The samples were drawn from two sources: the first 160 participants of the ongoing ImmuneRACE study, and 950 to 1,500 subjects contributed by 6 global collaborators. A de-identified subject ID, COVID-19 status, age in years and sex were almost always included in the sample metadata. Where HLA class I and class II types were available, the types were taken from metadata supplied by the sample provider, not from assay-based typing.

Of note for this clone: Its specific antigen is unknown. The input lacks base qualities; no much larger clone sits a single base away.

Taken from cysteine to phenylalanine, the CDR3 has 15 residues. The CDR3 DNA has 45 bases and is translated from base 1. At the junction V is shortened by 6 bases and J by 6 bases; bases outside the gene matches: 10. Sequences SNHLY (CDR1) and FYNNEI (CDR2) are obtained from the germline V gene. One collaborating source in Seattle enrolled patients during active infection and followed them longitudinally through the course of disease. The collaborating institutions used their own protocols to collect whole blood in K2EDTA tubes. For TCRbeta analysis, collaborators shipped samples in one of three forms: frozen whole blood, isolated PBMCs, or DNA extracted from either of those sample types. What the study reported, not specific to this receptor: The amount of clinical and demographic metadata varied by source and participant and was provided uncurated.

The immunoSEQ Assay, a bias-controlled multiplex PCR, was used to amplify TCRbeta CDR3 regions from genomic DNA. In the original analysis: Within the assay, amplification of reference gene primers was used to estimate how many nucleated cells each sample contained. To quantify the absolute abundance of each unique TCRbeta CDR3 rearrangement, sequence reads were collapsed and filtered. Productive Simpson clonality was computed per sample as the square root of Simpson's diversity index over productive rearrangements. TCRdb retrieved this table from immuneACCESS and kept in-frame rearrangements only. Not all clones are present; in checked studies, unresolved V genes account for under half, and no reason is known for the remainder. That table supplies the V and J calls and clone size; D and trimming were determined from the DNA. Within this sample are hundreds of thousands of clones, with more than 70% of them counted one time only. The top ten clonotypes cover approximately 3% of the sample.

Recombination linked TRBV2 to TRBJ2-3; TRBD2 aligns with 9 central bases. Input material: peripheral blood. The sequence derives from a woman aged 25 to 39 with COVID-19, enrolled during active disease. The CDR3 protein is CASRIGLAGTDTQYF. The DNA is as follows: TGTGCCAGCAGGATAGGGCTAGCGGGAACTGATACGCAGTATTTT.